Listed here are 27 T cell receptor beta chains from one sample, sequenced in a study of Ad26.COV2.S vaccination and SARS-CoV-2 variants. The assay was immunoSEQ multiplex PCR, and TCRdb's table has in-frame clones only and misses some. The table has 400,000 to 450,000 clones, roughly 90% seen once. Treatment given: roughly 19 received Ad26.COV2.S at low or high dose, single or two shots; roughly five received placebo; per-sample allocation not given. Samples came from day 63 after the first vaccine or placebo injection. The material sequenced was peripheral blood, taken in a trial of Ad26.COV2.S vaccine versus placebo. Source of these receptors: a person aged 18-65 years who received the Ad26.COV2.S COVID-19 vaccine or a placebo.

V and J are TRBV4-2 and TRBJ2-3; 7 bases are a match to TRBD1. Germline CDR1 LGHNA, CDR2 YNFKEQ. This CDR3 comprises 14 residues. The junction had 3 bases not matched to a gene; V was cut back by 1 base and J by 5 bases. CDR3 coding DNA: TGTGCCAGCAGCCAAGCACAGGGGAAAGATACGCAGTATTTT. This codes for CASSQAQGKDTQYF.

The gene calls are TRBV4-3 and TRBJ2-1, with a weak D call TRBD1 (5 bases). This CDR3 region has 19 residues. V was clipped by 0 bases and J by 4 bases, with 22 bases between them. CDR1 and CDR2 (germline): LGHNA, YSLEER. In nucleotides, the CDR3 is TGCGCCAGCAGCCAAGATTATGGGTCGACGCTGGGGCTTTACAATGAGCAGTTCTTC. It is translated as CASSQDYGSTLGLYNEQFF.

The rearrangement uses TRBV2 and TRBJ2-1, with D possibly matching TRBD2 (6 bases). Germline-derived CDR1 and CDR2 are SNHLY and FYNNEI. V lost 7 bases, J lost 7 bases, and 14 bases lay in between. The CDR3 is made up of 13 amino acids. The CDR3 bases are TGTGCCAGCAACGAGTACGGGAGAAATGAGCAGTTCTTC. This sequence encodes CASNEYGRNEQFF.

The rearrangement joins TRBV2 to TRBJ1-4; D is possibly TRBD1 (5 bases). V was trimmed by 1 base and J by 8 bases, leaving 17 bases between them. This CDR3 region has 16 residues. Germline loops: CDR1 SNHLY, CDR2 FYNNEI. The CDR3 reads CASSEEYPGSGEKLFF. For the CDR3, the DNA is TGTGCCAGCAGTGAAGAGTACCCAGGGAGTGGCGAAAAACTGTTTTTT.

DNA for the CDR3: TGTGCCAGCAGCTTAGAACGGTCTAATGAAAAACTGTTTTTT. It specifies CASSLERSNEKLFF. The chain employs TRBV7-9 and TRBJ1-4; D is unclear. This CDR3 spans 14 amino acids. Trimming left V 1 base short and J 3 bases short, with 6 bases between. Germline V gene lookup returns CDR1 SEHNR and CDR2 FQNEAQ (reference sequence).

A single count supports this clone. The gene calls are TRBV5-4 and TRBJ1-2; D uncertain. V lost 4 bases, J lost 4 bases, and 14 bases lay in between. The germline gives CDR1 SGHNT, CDR2 YYREEE (reference sequence). The CDR3 loop spans 14 amino acids. CDR3 DNA sequence: TGTGCCAGCAGCGAGCCAGAGGGAGGCTATGGCTACACCTTC. Encoded protein: CASSEPEGGYGYTF.

The V call is TRBV7-2, the J call TRBJ2-1; 7 bases match TRBD2. Germline loops: CDR1 SGHTA, CDR2 FQGNSA. The CDR3 loop spans 16 amino acids. The V gene end was trimmed by 8 bases and the J gene end by 12 bases; junction bases not matched to a gene: 22. CDR3 protein: CASWVGERAGVVTQFF. The CDR3 DNA sequence: TGTGCCAGCTGGGTGGGGGAGCGGGCGGGAGTAGTAACGCAGTTCTTC.

The rearrangement joins TRBV2 to TRBJ2-7, with TRBD1 matching over 11 bases. From germline, CDR1 is SNHLY and CDR2 FYNNEI. The CDR3 is made up of 13 amino acids. Trimming took 5 bases from V and 7 from J; bases not matched to a gene: 4. Here the CDR3 reads CASSRDRGAEQYF. CDR3 bases: TGTGCCAGCAGTAGGGACAGGGGGGCAGAGCAGTACTTC.

This clone was recorded a few times. One end of the junction fails to match germline, which may point to a read error. The chain joins TRBV6-5 to TRBJ2-1; 12 bases map to TRBD2. This CDR3 is built from 16 residues. Germline V gives CDR1 MNHEY, CDR2 SVGAGI. The CDR3 DNA follows: TGTGCCAGCAGTAACTCTCTAGCGGGAGGGACTAATGAGCAGTTCTTC. This sequence encodes CASSNSLAGGTNEQFF.

This clone was counted only a few times. The chain is built from TRBV2 and TRBJ2-7, with a possible D match to TRBD1 (5 bases). The V gene lost 6 bases and the J gene lost 2 bases, with 14 bases spanning the gap. This CDR3 is 14 amino acids long. Germline loops: CDR1 SNHLY, CDR2 FYNNEI. The CDR3 is CASSYYQGTYEQYF. CDR3 sequence (DNA): TGTGCCAGCAGCTACTATCAGGGCACCTACGAGCAGTACTTC.

The chain joins TRBV18 to TRBJ1-6; possibly TRBD1 for D (6 bases). Germline V gene lookup returns CDR1 KGHSH and CDR2 LQKENI. Trimming cost V 0 bases and J 8 bases, with 14 bases left between them. CDR3 length: 16 residues. CDR3: CASSPPSQGRDSPLHF. DNA of the CDR3: TGTGCCAGCTCACCACCGTCTCAGGGGCGAGATTCACCCCTCCACTTT.

The gene calls are TRBV25-1 and TRBJ1-1, with D uncertain. In germline, CDR1 is MGHDK, CDR2 SYGVNS. The CDR3 length is 15 residues. Trimming stripped 3 bases from V and 1 base from J, with 12 bases between. In DNA form, the CDR3 reads TGTGCCAGCAGTGACCCCTCAGCAGGGAACACTGAAGCTTTCTTT. Translated, it gives CASSDPSAGNTEAFF.

This sequence joins TRBV19 and TRBJ1-6, with D perhaps TRBD1 (5 bases). Germline CDR1 LNHDA, CDR2 SQIVND (reference sequence). This CDR3 has 14 residues. Trimming pared 4 bases from V and 8 bases from J, leaving 12 bases between. The CDR3 region is CASSNREGDSPLHF. Here the CDR3 DNA reads TGTGCCAGTAGTAATCGGGAAGGGGATTCACCCCTCCACTTT. Variable domain in full (rest from reference TRBV19 and TRBJ1-6): DGGITQSPKYLFRKEGQNVTLSCEQNLNHDAMYWYRQDPGQGLRLIYYSQIVNDFQKGDIAEGYSVSREKKESFPLTVTSAQKNPTAFYLCASSNREGDSPLHFGNGTRLTVT.

The chain carries TRBV6-5 and TRBJ2-1; TRBD2 agrees at 11 bases. The germline CDR1 and CDR2 sequences are MNHEY and SVGAGI. The CDR3 has 16 amino acids. The trim removed 0 bases at V and 8 bases at J, leaving 6 bases unmatched. DNA of the CDR3: TGTGCCAGCAGTTACTCACGGCTAGCGGGAGGCTATGAGCAGTTCTTC. Amino acid sequence: CASSYSRLAGGYEQFF.

The chain is built from TRBV4-1 and TRBJ2-2, with D tentatively TRBD1 or TRBD2 (5 bases each). The CDR3 spans 16 residues. The ends were cut back, 2 bases at V and 3 bases at J, with 13 bases in the middle. Germline CDR1 MGHRA, CDR2 YSYEKL. The CDR3 spells CASSQLGQGDTGELFF. The CDR3 coding sequence is TGCGCCAGCAGCCAACTCGGTCAGGGAGACACCGGGGAGCTGTTTTTT.

The chain has TRBV13 and TRBJ2-5, with D possibly matching TRBD1 (7 bases). Trimming took 5 bases from V and 7 from J, leaving 14 bases between them. CDR1 and CDR2 from the germline V gene are PRHDT and FYEKMQ (reference sequence). The CDR3 consists of 13 residues. CDR3 coding DNA: TGTGCCAGCAGCCCTCGACAGGGAGGGACCCAGTACTTC. This gives the protein CASSPRQGGTQYF.

J is TRBJ2-7 and V is TRBV28, with D possibly matching TRBD1 (6 bases). Looked up from germline, CDR1 is MDHEN and CDR2 is SYDVKM. The CDR3 has 14 residues. Trimming took off 5 bases at V and 4 bases at J, with 15 bases between the two ends. CDR3 sequence reads: CASSRPQGRYEQYF. CDR3 nucleotides: TGTGCCAGCAGTAGACCACAGGGCAGGTACGAGCAGTACTTC.

The J gene is TRBJ1-5, the V gene TRBV18, with D unresolved. Germline assignment: CDR1 KGHSH and CDR2 LQKENI. V was pared by 4 bases and J by 4 bases, with 8 bases between. CDR3 length: 13 residues. The CDR3 coding sequence is TGTGCCAGCTCACAGGGAGGGAATCAGCCCCAGCATTTT. Its translation: CASSQGGNQPQHF.

The chain recombines TRBV3-1 (or the pseudogene TRBV3-2) with TRBJ1-3, with D perhaps TRBD1 (5 bases). Per germline, CDR1 LGHDT and CDR2 YNNKEL (reference sequence). V was pared by 2 bases and J by 3 bases, with 20 bases between. This CDR3 contains 18 residues. The CDR3 is CASSQRDVGHRLGNTIYF. In DNA, the CDR3 is TGTGCCAGCAGCCAACGGGATGTTGGACATCGGCTTGGAAACACCATATATTTT.

This sequence joins TRBV7-8 and TRBJ2-3, with 8 bases aligning to TRBD1. CDR1 and CDR2 from the germline V gene are SGHVS and FQNEAQ. Germline trimming cut 5 bases from V and 0 bases from J; bases unmatched to any gene: 4. This CDR3 region has 15 residues. The CDR3 nucleotides are TGTGCCAGCAGCCCGACAGGGGCTAGCACAGATACGCAGTATTTT. Its translation: CASSPTGASTDTQYF.

The chain uses TRBV5-8 and TRBJ1-2; a weak D match, TRBD1 (5 bases). Trimming took off 3 bases at V and 6 bases at J, with 21 bases between the two ends. The length of the CDR3 is 16 residues. The V gene's germline CDR1 is SGHTS and CDR2 YDEGEE. The CDR3: CASSSGRDFSMHGYTF. In DNA form, the CDR3 reads TGTGCCAGCAGCTCGGGCAGGGACTTCTCAATGCATGGCTACACCTTC.

This clone was counted a single time. V usage is TRBV6-5 and J usage is TRBJ2-7; TRBD2 matches 11 bases. The junction had 9 bases not matched to a gene; V was cut back by 8 bases and J by 6 bases. The CDR3 has 14 residues. Germline assignment: CDR1 MNHEY and CDR2 SVGAGI. CDR3 in DNA: TGTGCCAGCTATAAAACTAGCGGGAGTAGCGAGCAGTACTTC. Residues: CASYKTSGSSEQYF.

V and J are TRBV3-1 (or the pseudogene TRBV3-2) and TRBJ1-2; 9 bases fit TRBD1. The CDR3 is 16 amino acids. The junction had 7 bases not matched to a gene; V was cut back by 0 bases and J by 5 bases. CDR1 and CDR2 from the germline V gene are LGHDT and YNNKEL (reference sequence). As DNA, the CDR3 is TGTGCCAGCAGCCAAGAGGGGGACAGGGAGTCTTATGGCTACACCTTC. Translating it yields CASSQEGDRESYGYTF.

The chain is built from TRBV11-2 and TRBJ2-3, with D uncertain. The germline CDR1 and CDR2 sequences are SGHAT and FQNNGV. Trimming left V 4 bases short and J 0 bases short, with 11 bases between. The CDR3 contains 15 residues. CDR3 sequence: CASSSRLQSTDTQYF. CDR3 bases: TGTGCCAGCAGCTCAAGACTGCAGAGCACAGATACGCAGTATTTT.

This clone was detected only a few times. The V gene is TRBV18, the J gene TRBJ2-2; TRBD1 matches at 7 bases. The V gene end was trimmed by 3 bases and the J gene end by 1 base; junction bases not matched to a gene: 8. Germline CDR1 reads KGHSH; CDR2 reads LQKENI. The CDR3 is 17 residues long. The CDR3 sequence is CASSPLKGARNTGELFF. The CDR3 nucleotides are TGTGCCAGCTCACCCCTGAAGGGGGCGCGGAACACCGGGGAGCTGTTTTTT.

The rearrangement uses TRBV4-2 and TRBJ1-1; D is unresolved. Germline values: CDR1 LGHNA, CDR2 YNFKEQ. V lost 0 bases to trimming and J lost 3 bases, with 17 bases between them. The CDR3 length is 17 residues. CDR3 sequence (DNA): TGTGCCAGCAGCCAAGATGGAAGTCCAGGTGTGTACACTGAAGCTTTCTTT. This translates into CASSQDGSPGVYTEAFF.

The gene calls are TRBV4-3 and TRBJ2-1, with 9 bases identical to TRBD2. This CDR3 is 15 amino acids long. CDR1 and CDR2 (germline): LGHNA, YSLEER. The V and J ends lost 0 bases and 4 bases, in that order; junction bases with no gene match: 1. In DNA, the CDR3 is TGCGCCAGCAGCCAAGAGGGACTAGCTTACAATGAGCAGTTCTTC. This encodes CASSQEGLAYNEQFF.